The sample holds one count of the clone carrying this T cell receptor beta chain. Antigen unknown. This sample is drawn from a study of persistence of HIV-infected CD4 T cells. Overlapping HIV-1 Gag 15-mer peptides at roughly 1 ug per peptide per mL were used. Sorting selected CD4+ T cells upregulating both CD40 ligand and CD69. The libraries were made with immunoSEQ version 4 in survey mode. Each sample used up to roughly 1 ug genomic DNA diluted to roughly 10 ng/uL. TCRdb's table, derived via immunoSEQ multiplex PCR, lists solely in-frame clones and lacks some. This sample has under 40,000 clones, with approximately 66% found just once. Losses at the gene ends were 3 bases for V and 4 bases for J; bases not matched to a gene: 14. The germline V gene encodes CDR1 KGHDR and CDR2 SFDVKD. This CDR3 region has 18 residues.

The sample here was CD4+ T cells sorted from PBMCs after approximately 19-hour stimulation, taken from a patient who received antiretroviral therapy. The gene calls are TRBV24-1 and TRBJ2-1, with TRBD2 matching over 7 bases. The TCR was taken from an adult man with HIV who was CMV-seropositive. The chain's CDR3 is CATSDPTRGGGFYNEQFF. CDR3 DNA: TGTGCCACCAGTGATCCCACGCGTGGGGGGGGTTTTTACAATGAGCAGTTCTTC.